This T cell receptor beta chain derives from a study of blood T cell repertoires in COVID-19. The overall study: Spain, Italy and the United States supplied samples that represented acute and convalescent COVID-19. PBMCs, B-cell-depleted T cells, or T cells provided the cDNA or gDNA that made up the material.

In the source study's methods: Reference gene primers were amplified, and this amplification served to estimate nucleated cell counts. Using immunoSEQ multiplex PCR, the repertoire was profiled, and TCRdb retains in-frame clones only, with some absent. V, J and clone size derive from that table, while D and trimming were established from the DNA sequence. The sample has 200,000 to 300,000 clones, more than 65% seen once. This clone came up a few times. The source of this sequence is a man in his forties who had recovered from COVID-19. What was sequenced was peripheral blood.

In DNA form, the CDR3 reads TGTGCCAGCAGTTTAGAAGACAGGGGCTCCTATAATTCACCCCTCCACTTT. It encodes CASSLEDRGSYNSPLHF. The chain links TRBV27 to TRBJ1-6; 8 positions match TRBD1. Germline trimming cut 2 bases from V and 0 bases from J; bases unmatched to any gene: 3. CDR1 MNHEY and CDR2 SMNVEV come from the germline V gene (reference sequence). The CDR3 is 17 residues long.